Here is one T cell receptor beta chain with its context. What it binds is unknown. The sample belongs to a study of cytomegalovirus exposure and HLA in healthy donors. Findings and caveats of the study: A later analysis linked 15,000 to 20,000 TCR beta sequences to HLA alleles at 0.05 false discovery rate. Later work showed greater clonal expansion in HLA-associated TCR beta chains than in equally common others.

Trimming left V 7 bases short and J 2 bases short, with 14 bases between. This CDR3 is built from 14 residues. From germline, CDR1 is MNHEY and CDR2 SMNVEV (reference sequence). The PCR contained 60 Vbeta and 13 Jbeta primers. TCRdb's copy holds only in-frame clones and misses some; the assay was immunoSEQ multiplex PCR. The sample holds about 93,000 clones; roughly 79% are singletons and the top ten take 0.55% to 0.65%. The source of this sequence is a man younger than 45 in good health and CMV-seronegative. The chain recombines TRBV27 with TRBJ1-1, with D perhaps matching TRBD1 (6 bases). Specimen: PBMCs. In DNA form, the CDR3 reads TGTGCCAGCAATCCTAACAGGGACAACACTGAAGCTTTCTTT. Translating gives CASNPNRDNTEAFF.